The next 11 T cell receptor beta chains were all read from a single sample in a study of blood T cell repertoires in COVID-19 (TCRdb year 2020). Library generation was performed with the immunoSEQ multiplex PCR assay. In its TCRdb copy, this immuneACCESS table keeps in-frame sequences only and misses some clones. Where compared with another copy, unresolved V genes explain less than half of these, and the others have no known cause. In all, the sample holds 120,000 to 150,000 clones, and 88% of those were seen once. Over 9.5% of the sample comes from the top ten. The sequenced sample consisted of peripheral blood. The receptors shown here come from a middle-aged man with active or convalescent COVID-19.

The chain combines TRBV18 with TRBJ1-4; weak D call: TRBD1 (5 bases). The V and J ends lost 2 bases and 7 bases respectively, with 8 bases between them. This CDR3 has 13 amino acids. Germline assignment: CDR1 KGHSH and CDR2 LQKENI. The CDR3 DNA follows: TGTGCCAGCTCACCATCAGGGATTGAAAAACTGTTTTTT. Residues: CASSPSGIEKLFF.

The V and J genes are TRBV4-3 and TRBJ1-3, with D unclear. The CDR3 is 15 residues long. Germline loops: CDR1 LGHNA, CDR2 YSLEER. Trimming shortened V by 1 base and J by 0 bases, and 7 bases separated the two germline ends. CDR3 sequence (DNA): TGCGCCAGCAGCCAAGCCTGGAGCTCTGGAAACACCATATATTTT. As protein: CASSQAWSSGNTIYF.

The chain employs TRBV29-1 and TRBJ1-2; D is ambiguous. The CDR3 extends over 12 amino acids. Germline V gene data show CDR1 as SQVTM and CDR2 as ANQGSEA. Trimming took 1 base from V and 2 from J, leaving 5 bases between them. CDR3 nucleotides: TGCAGCGTTGAAGGCAGGAACTATGGCTACACCTTC. It yields the protein CSVEGRNYGYTF.

This chain links TRBV3-1 (or the pseudogene TRBV3-2) with TRBJ1-4, with 10 positions matching TRBD1. V gave up 4 bases and J gave up 2 bases; unmatched junction bases: 4. CDR3 length: 16 residues. Germline CDR1 reads LGHDT; CDR2 reads YNNKEL (reference sequence). CDR3 amino acids: CASSRGQGWTNEKLFF. CDR3 sequence (DNA): TGTGCCAGCAGCCGGGGACAGGGGTGGACTAATGAAAAACTGTTTTTT.

In DNA, the CDR3 is TGCGCCAGCAGCCAAGAGCGGCTAGTTGGAGAGACCCAGTACTTC. The encoded protein is CASSQERLVGETQYF. The J gene is TRBJ2-5, the V gene TRBV4-1; D unclear. Looked up from germline, CDR1 is MGHRA and CDR2 is YSYEKL. The CDR3 spans 15 residues. Trimming shortened V by 0 bases and J by 4 bases, and 12 bases separated the two germline ends.

The J gene is TRBJ1-2, the V gene TRBV6-5; D possibly corresponds to TRBD1 (6 bases). CDR3 length: 15 amino acids. The ends were cut back, 2 bases at V and 0 bases at J, with 10 bases in the middle. Germline assignment: CDR1 MNHEY and CDR2 SVGAGI. The chain's CDR3 is CASSYTDSTNYGYTF. CDR3 DNA: TGTGCCAGCAGTTACACGGACAGTACTAACTATGGCTACACCTTC.

The chain uses TRBV29-1 and TRBJ2-5, with TRBD2 identical over 7 bases. The length of the CDR3 is 12 residues. Germline V gene data show CDR1 as SQVTM and CDR2 as ANQGSEA. V trimming: 5 bases; J trimming: 4 bases; junction bases outside the gene matches: 4. CDR3 protein: CSVTSDLETQYF. The CDR3 bases are TGCAGCGTTACTAGCGATCTAGAGACCCAGTACTTC.

V is TRBV7-9 and J is TRBJ2-2, with TRBD2 identical over 8 bases. The germline V gene encodes CDR1 SEHNR and CDR2 FQNEAQ (reference sequence). There are 17 residues in the CDR3. Trimming removed 1 base from V and 5 bases from J; junction bases left unmatched: 9. The CDR3 region is CASSLGQAGVGTGELFF. Written as DNA, the CDR3 is TGTGCCAGCAGCTTAGGGCAAGCGGGAGTTGGTACCGGGGAGCTGTTTTTT.

This clone was counted once. J is TRBJ1-2 and V is TRBV5-1; TRBD1 matches 9 bases. The CDR3 is made up of 14 amino acids. J lost 3 bases, V lost 4 bases, and 4 bases had no gene match. Germline lookup yields CDR1 SGHRS and CDR2 YFSETQ. The CDR3 nucleotides read TGCGCCAGCAGCCCTGGACAGGGGCACTATGGCTACACCTTC. Translated: CASSPGQGHYGYTF.

There are a few counts of this clone. The chain has TRBV18 and TRBJ2-7, with D perhaps TRBD1 (6 bases). CDR3 size: 14 residues. The germline V gene encodes CDR1 KGHSH and CDR2 LQKENI. Trimming removed 2 bases from V and 6 bases from J, with 14 bases in between. The CDR3 reads CASSPEPNRAEQYF. CDR3 bases: TGTGCCAGCTCACCAGAACCGAACAGGGCCGAGCAGTACTTC.

The chain uses TRBV7-3 and TRBJ2-3; the D gene is possibly TRBD2 (6 bases). The germline V and J ends were trimmed by 4 bases and 2 bases, with 10 bases remaining between them. The CDR3 has 14 amino acids. CDR1 and CDR2 from the germline V gene are SGHTA and FQGTGA. The CDR3 coding sequence is TGTGCCAGCAGCTCGGGACTTATCACAGATACGCAGTATTTT. This encodes CASSSGLITDTQYF. Full variable domain (rest looked up from reference TRBV7-3 and TRBJ2-3): GAGVSQTPSNKVTEKGKYVELRCDPISGHTALYWYRQSLGQGPEFLIYFQGTGAADDSGLPNDRFFAVRPEGSVSTLKIQRTERGDSAVYLCASSSGLITDTQYFGPGTRLTVL.